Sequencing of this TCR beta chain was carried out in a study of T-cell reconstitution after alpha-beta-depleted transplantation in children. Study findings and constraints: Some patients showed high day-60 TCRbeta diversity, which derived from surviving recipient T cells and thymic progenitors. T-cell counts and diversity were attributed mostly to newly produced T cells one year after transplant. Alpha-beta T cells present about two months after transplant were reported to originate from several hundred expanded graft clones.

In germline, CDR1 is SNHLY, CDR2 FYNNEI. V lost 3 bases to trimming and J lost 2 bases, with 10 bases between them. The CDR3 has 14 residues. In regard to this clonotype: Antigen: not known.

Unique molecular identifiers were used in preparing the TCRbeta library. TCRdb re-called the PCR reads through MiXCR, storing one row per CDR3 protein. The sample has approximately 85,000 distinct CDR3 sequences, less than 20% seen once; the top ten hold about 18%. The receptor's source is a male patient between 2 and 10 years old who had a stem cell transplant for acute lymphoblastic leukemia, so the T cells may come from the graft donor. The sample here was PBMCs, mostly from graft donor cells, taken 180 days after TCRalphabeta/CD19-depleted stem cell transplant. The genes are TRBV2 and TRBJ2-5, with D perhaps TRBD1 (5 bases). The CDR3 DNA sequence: TGTGCCAGCAGTGATCCAGGGTATCAAGAGACCCAGTACTTC. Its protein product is CASSDPGYQETQYF.